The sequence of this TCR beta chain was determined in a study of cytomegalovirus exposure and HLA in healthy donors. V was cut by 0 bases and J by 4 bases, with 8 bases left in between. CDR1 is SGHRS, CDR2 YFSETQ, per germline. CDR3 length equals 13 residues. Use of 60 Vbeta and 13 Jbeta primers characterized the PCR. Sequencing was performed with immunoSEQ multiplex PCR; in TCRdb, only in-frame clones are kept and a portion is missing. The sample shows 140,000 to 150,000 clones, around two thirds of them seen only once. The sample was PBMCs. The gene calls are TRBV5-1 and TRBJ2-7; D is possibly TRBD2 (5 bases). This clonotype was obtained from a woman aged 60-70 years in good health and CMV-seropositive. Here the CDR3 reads CASSLVGGYEQYF. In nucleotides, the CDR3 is TGCGCCAGCAGCTTGGTGGGCGGGTACGAGCAGTACTTC.